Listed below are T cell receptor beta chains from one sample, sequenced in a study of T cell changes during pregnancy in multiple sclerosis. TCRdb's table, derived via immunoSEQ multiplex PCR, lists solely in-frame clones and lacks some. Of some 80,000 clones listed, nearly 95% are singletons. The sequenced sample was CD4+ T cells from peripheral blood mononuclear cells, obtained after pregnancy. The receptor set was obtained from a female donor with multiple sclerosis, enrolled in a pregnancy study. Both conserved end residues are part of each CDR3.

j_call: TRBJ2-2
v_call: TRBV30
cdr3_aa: CAWSASTSGGELFF

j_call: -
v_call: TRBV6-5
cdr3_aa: CASRRSSYEQYF

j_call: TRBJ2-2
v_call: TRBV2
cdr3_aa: CASGAGQHYTGELFF

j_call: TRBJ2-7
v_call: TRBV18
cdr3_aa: CASSPRPSDTSYEQYF

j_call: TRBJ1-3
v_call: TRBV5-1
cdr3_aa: CASSGTGTGGLSGAGNTIYF

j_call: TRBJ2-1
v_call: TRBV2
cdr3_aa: CASHLAGVINEQFF

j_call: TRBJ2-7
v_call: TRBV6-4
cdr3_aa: CPRGSGREEQYF

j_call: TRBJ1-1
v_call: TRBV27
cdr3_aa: CASSLNSGIGRNTEAFF

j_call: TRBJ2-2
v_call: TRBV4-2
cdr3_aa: CASSQPTGELFF

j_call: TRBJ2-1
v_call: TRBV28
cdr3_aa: CASTRGGTSYNEQFF

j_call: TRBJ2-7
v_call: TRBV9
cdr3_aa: CASSVEYAEVWTVYEQYF

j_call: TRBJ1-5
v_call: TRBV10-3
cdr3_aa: CAISEPGGRGQPQHF

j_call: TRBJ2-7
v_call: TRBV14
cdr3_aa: CASSQVKDRGFHEQYF

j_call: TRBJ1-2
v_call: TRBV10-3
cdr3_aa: CAISDSLGDGYTF

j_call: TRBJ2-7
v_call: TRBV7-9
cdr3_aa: CASSFSGSHEQYF

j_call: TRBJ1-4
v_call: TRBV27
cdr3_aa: CASSFLGAANEKLFF

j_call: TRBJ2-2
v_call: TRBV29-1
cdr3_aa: CSVSRANTGELFF

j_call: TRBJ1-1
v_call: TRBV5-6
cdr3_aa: CASSLNTEAFF

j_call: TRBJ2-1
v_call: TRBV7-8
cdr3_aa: CASSSQGYEQFF

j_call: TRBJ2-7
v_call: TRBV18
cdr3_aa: CASSRTPQGLYEQYF

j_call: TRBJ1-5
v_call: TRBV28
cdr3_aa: CASTYYRNSNQPQHF

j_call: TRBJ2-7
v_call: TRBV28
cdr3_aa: CASSLWGSGTGYEQYF

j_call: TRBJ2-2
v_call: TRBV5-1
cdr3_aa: CASSPGQGVTGELFF

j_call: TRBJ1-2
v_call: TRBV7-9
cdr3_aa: CASAKPDRQGDGYTF